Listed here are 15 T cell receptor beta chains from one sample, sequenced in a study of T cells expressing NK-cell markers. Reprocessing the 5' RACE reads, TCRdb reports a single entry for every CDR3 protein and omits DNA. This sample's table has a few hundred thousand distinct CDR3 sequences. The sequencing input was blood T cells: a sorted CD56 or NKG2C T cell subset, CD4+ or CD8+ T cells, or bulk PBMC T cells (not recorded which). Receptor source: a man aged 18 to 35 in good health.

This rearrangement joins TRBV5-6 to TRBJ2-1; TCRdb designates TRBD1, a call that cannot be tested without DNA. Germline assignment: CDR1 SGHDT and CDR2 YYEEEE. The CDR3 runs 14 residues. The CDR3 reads CASSFPGTYNEQFF. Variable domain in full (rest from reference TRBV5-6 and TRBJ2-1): DAGVTQSPTHLIKTRGQQVTLRCSPKSGHDTVSWYQQALGQGPQFIFQYYEEEERQRGNFPDRFSGHQFPNYSSELNVNALLLGDSALYLCASSFPGTYNEQFFGPGTRLTVL.

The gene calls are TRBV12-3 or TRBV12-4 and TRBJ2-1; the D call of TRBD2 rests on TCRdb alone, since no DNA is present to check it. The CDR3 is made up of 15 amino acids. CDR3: CASSWGSGRIDEQFF.

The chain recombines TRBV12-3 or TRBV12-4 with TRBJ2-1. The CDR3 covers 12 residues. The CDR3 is CASSRRSDEQFF.

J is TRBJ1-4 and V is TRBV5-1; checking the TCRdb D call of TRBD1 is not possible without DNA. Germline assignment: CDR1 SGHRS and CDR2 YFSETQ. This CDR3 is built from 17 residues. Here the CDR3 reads CASSLEERTRGNEKLFF.

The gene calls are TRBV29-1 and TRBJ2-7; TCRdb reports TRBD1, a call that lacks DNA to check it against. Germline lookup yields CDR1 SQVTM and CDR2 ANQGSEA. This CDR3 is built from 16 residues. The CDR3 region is CSVLLGPREPPSRQYF.

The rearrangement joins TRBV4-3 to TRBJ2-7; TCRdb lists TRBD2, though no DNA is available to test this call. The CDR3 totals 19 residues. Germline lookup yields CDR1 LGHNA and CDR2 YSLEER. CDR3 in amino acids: CASSTIGTSGSILLHEQYF.

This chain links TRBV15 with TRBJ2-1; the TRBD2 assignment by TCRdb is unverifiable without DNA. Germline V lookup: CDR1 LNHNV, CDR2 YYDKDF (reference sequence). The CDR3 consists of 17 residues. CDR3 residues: CATQRGGRDSLYNEQFF.

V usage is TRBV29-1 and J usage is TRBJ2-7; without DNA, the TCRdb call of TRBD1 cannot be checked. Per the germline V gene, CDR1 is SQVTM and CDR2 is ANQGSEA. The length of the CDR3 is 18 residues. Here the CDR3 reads CSVDTGIQGSASPYEQYF.

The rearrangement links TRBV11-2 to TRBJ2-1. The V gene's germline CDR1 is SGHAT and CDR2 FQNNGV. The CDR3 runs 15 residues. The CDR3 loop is CASSLMQGPYNEQFF.

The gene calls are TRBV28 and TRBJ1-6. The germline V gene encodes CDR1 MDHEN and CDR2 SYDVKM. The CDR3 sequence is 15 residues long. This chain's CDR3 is CASTKGGTRTSPLHF.

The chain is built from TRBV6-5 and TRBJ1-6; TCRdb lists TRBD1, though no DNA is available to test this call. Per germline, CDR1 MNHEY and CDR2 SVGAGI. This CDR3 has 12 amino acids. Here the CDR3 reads CASSGHRESLHF.

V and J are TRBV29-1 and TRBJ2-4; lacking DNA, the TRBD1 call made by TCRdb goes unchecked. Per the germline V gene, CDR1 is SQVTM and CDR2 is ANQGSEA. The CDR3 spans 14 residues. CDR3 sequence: CSVEDPGGVDIQYF. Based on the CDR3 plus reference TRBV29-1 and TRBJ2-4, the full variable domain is SAVISQKPSRDICQRGTSLTIQCQVDSQVTMMFWYRQQPGQSLTLIATANQGSEATYESGFVIDKFPISRPNLTFSTLTVSNMSPEDSSIYLCSVEDPGGVDIQYFGAGTRLSVL.

The CDR3 region is CATEDRENTEAFF. This sequence joins TRBV10-3 and TRBJ1-1; no DNA is available, so the TRBD1 call from TCRdb remains unchecked. The germline V gene has CDR1 ENHRY and CDR2 SYGVKD. This CDR3 is built from 13 residues.

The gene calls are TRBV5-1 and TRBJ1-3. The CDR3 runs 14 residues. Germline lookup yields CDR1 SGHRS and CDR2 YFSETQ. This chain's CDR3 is CASSPGWVGNTIYF.

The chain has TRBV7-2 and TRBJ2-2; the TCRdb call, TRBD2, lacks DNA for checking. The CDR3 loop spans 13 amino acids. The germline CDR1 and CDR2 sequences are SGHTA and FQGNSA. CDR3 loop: CASSGTSSGELFF.